These 32 T cell receptor beta chains originate from one sample sequenced in a study of T cell responses to AZD1222 COVID-19 vaccine. This table comes from immunoSEQ multiplex PCR, and its TCRdb copy is limited to in-frame clones, with some not included. The sample records roughly 190,000 clones, around nine tenths being singletons. The sequencing used peripheral blood, collected 28 days after the second dose of the MenACWY control vaccine. The receptors were sampled from an adult who received the MenACWY meningococcal vaccine as a control.

J is TRBJ1-2 and V is TRBV28; the D gene is possibly TRBD1 (6 bases). The CDR3 sequence is 14 residues long. Trimming removed 3 bases at V and 4 bases at J, with 12 bases between. From germline, CDR1 is MDHEN and CDR2 SYDVKM. The DNA for the CDR3 is TGTGCCAGCAGTTTGAGGACAGCGATCTATGGCTACACCTTC. The encoded protein is CASSLRTAIYGYTF.

This clone was detected a few times. This CDR3 is CASSQSADRPEAFF. In DNA, the CDR3 is TGTGCCAGCAGCCAATCGGCCGACCGGCCTGAAGCTTTCTTT. The V call is TRBV3-1 (or the pseudogene TRBV3-2), the J call TRBJ1-1; no clear D gene. The ends were cut back, 2 bases at V and 6 bases at J, with 13 bases in the middle. Germline V CDR1 and CDR2: LGHDT, YNNKEL (reference sequence). The CDR3 extends over 14 amino acids.

The gene calls are TRBV7-2 and TRBJ1-2; the match to TRBD1 covers 8 bases. CDR1 SGHTA and CDR2 FQGNSA come from the germline V gene. The CDR3 has 15 residues. The trim removed 1 base at V and 7 bases at J, leaving 8 bases unmatched. CDR3 in amino acids: CASSLGQGALSGYTF. The CDR3 DNA reads as TGTGCCAGCAGCTTAGGTCAGGGGGCCCTGAGTGGCTACACCTTC. Full variable domain (rest looked up from reference TRBV7-2 and TRBJ1-2): GAGVSQSPSNKVTEKGKDVELRCDPISGHTALYWYRQSLGQGLEFLIYFQGNSAPDKSGLPSDRFSAERTGGSVSTLTIQRTQQEDSAVYLCASSLGQGALSGYTFGSGTRLTVV.

The V gene is TRBV10-2, the J gene TRBJ2-5; D gene ambiguous. The CDR3 has 13 amino acids. CDR1 is WSHSY and CDR2 is SAAADI in the germline V gene. Trimming took off 2 bases at V and 4 bases at J, with 8 bases between the two ends. The CDR3 DNA sequence: TGCGCCAGCAGTGAGCGTTGGGGAGAGACCCAGTACTTC. This codes for CASSERWGETQYF.

The chain recombines TRBV11-2 with TRBJ2-1; 9 nucleotides agree with TRBD1. The CDR3 extends over 17 amino acids. Germline V gene sequence: CDR1 SGHAT, CDR2 FQNNGV. Trimming at V came to 0 bases and at J to 10 bases, leaving 13 bases not matched to a gene. The CDR3 bases are TGTGCCAGCAGCTTAGATCTCCCGGGACAGGGTCGAGGAGAGCAGTTCTTC. The encoded protein is CASSLDLPGQGRGEQFF. Complete variable domain (other parts from reference TRBV11-2 and TRBJ2-1): EAGVAQSPRYKIIEKRQSVAFWCNPISGHATLYWYQQILGQGPKLLIQFQNNGVVDDSQLPKDRFSAERLKGVDSTLKIQPAKLEDSAVYLCASSLDLPGQGRGEQFFGPGTRLTVL.

The V call is TRBV19, the J call TRBJ1-5; D is perhaps TRBD1 (6 bases). V lost 3 bases and J lost 0, with 15 bases in between. CDR1 and CDR2 from the germline V gene are LNHDA and SQIVND (reference sequence). The CDR3 has 17 amino acids. This CDR3 reads CASSIVQGTYSNQPQHF. The CDR3 DNA follows: TGTGCCAGTAGTATCGTTCAGGGGACATATAGCAATCAGCCCCAGCATTTT.

The V call is TRBV7-6, the J call TRBJ2-1; 9 nucleotides match TRBD2. The CDR3 has 19 amino acids. Germline CDR1 SGHVS, CDR2 FNYEAQ. V gave up 1 base and J gave up 1 base; unmatched junction bases: 11. CDR3 amino acids: CASSLVGASGDPSYNEQFF. CDR3 DNA: TGTGCCAGCAGCTTAGTGGGGGCTAGCGGGGACCCGTCCTACAATGAGCAGTTCTTC.

The genes are TRBV28 and TRBJ1-1; D is ambiguous. Germline V CDR1 and CDR2: MDHEN, SYDVKM. The length of the CDR3 is 13 residues. Trimming took off 2 bases at V and 0 bases at J, with 4 bases between the two ends. CDR3 coding DNA: TGTGCCAGCAGTTTACTTTTGAACACTGAAGCTTTCTTT. It specifies CASSLLLNTEAFF.

The V and J genes are TRBV15 and TRBJ1-3; TRBD1 matches 7 bases. The germline V gene has CDR1 LNHNV and CDR2 YYDKDF (reference sequence). V was pared by 0 bases and J by 1 base, with 3 bases of the junction left unmatched. The CDR3 totals 16 residues. CDR3 amino acids: CATSREVTGSGNTIYF. The CDR3 DNA reads TGTGCCACCAGCAGAGAGGTGACAGGGTCTGGAAACACCATATATTTT.

The genes are TRBV18 and TRBJ2-4, with no clear D. V was shortened by 1 base and J by 0 bases, with 7 bases between the two germline ends. This CDR3 has 15 amino acids. From germline, CDR1 is KGHSH and CDR2 LQKENI. CDR3 in amino acids: CASSPLRVAKNIQYF. CDR3 sequence (DNA): TGTGCCAGCTCACCACTTAGAGTAGCCAAAAACATTCAGTACTTC.

The V call is TRBV5-1, the J call TRBJ2-2, with 9 bases lining up with TRBD1. The CDR3 contains 15 residues. Trimming removed 0 bases from V and 4 bases from J; junction bases left unmatched: 1. Germline assignment: CDR1 SGHRS and CDR2 YFSETQ. CDR3 bases: TGCGCCAGCAGCTTGGAGACAGGGGGCACCGGGGAGCTGTTTTTT. This gives the protein CASSLETGGTGELFF.

This clone was picked up one time. The DNA of the CDR3 is TGTGCCAGCAGTTTATCGGCTAGCGGACCGAACACCGGGGAGCTGTTTTTT. It is translated as CASSLSASGPNTGELFF. The rearrangement links TRBV27 to TRBJ2-2, with 7 positions matching TRBD2. The V and J ends lost 0 bases and 0 bases, in that order; junction bases with no gene match: 4. In germline, CDR1 is MNHEY, CDR2 SMNVEV (reference sequence). The CDR3 spans 17 residues.

The rearrangement joins TRBV30 to TRBJ2-5; no clear D. This CDR3 has 13 residues. Trimming cost V 2 bases and J 5 bases, with 12 bases left between them. Germline CDR1 is GTSNPN and CDR2 is SVGIG (reference sequence). The CDR3 protein is CAWSMGMRETQYF. The CDR3 DNA is TGTGCCTGGAGTATGGGGATGCGGGAGACCCAGTACTTC.

The table lists this clone with a few counts. V gene TRBV5-1 combines with J gene TRBJ2-6; 7 bases align to TRBD1. The CDR3 has 19 amino acids. The V gene end was trimmed by 4 bases and the J gene end by 0 bases; junction bases not matched to a gene: 13. Germline V gives CDR1 SGHRS, CDR2 YFSETQ. CDR3 nucleotide sequence: TGCGCCAGCAGCGTGAGGAGTGGGACAGCGATCTCTGGGGCCAACGTCCTGACTTTC. It is translated as CASSVRSGTAISGANVLTF.

V is TRBV10-3 and J is TRBJ1-2, with D possibly being TRBD1 (5 bases). Trimming pared 4 bases from V and 8 bases from J, leaving 11 bases between. Germline lookup yields CDR1 ENHRY and CDR2 SYGVKD. The CDR3 is 12 amino acids. CDR3 nucleotides: TGTGCCATCAGTGCCGGGGGTGGAGGCTACACCTTC. Translation: CAISAGGGGYTF.

A word on this clone: The same CDR3 is also encoded by other DNA sequences in this sample. The chain joins TRBV6-2 or TRBV6-3 to TRBJ1-1, with 11 nucleotides matching TRBD1. The junction had 7 bases not matched to a gene; V was cut back by 2 bases and J by 8 bases. The CDR3 is made up of 15 amino acids. CDR1 is MNHEY, CDR2 SVGEGT, per germline. The CDR3 DNA is TGTGCCAGCAGTTACCCCGGACAGGGGGCTCCGGAAGCTTTCTTT. Residues: CASSYPGQGAPEAFF.

The chain couples TRBV30 to TRBJ2-1; D possibly uses TRBD1 or TRBD2 (5 bases each). CDR1 and CDR2 (germline): GTSNPN, SVGIG (reference sequence). This CDR3 comprises 17 residues. V was clipped by 2 bases and J by 0 bases, with 17 bases between them. CDR3 sequence: CAWSFPWGPSSYNEQFF. In nucleotides, the CDR3 is TGTGCCTGGAGTTTCCCCTGGGGACCGAGCTCCTACAATGAGCAGTTCTTC.

This clone was seen a handful of times. The rearrangement uses TRBV6-2 or TRBV6-3 and TRBJ2-1; the match to TRBD1 covers 7 bases. The CDR3 runs to 13 residues. J was trimmed by 6 bases and V by 6 bases; bases with no gene match: 5. Germline-derived CDR1 and CDR2 are MNHEY and SVGEGT. This chain's CDR3 is CASSRDSGNEQFF. The CDR3 DNA sequence: TGTGCCAGCAGCCGGGACAGCGGCAATGAGCAGTTCTTC.

This clone showed up just once. This chain connects TRBV18 to TRBJ1-6; unclear D gene. Trimming took 0 bases from V and 11 from J, leaving 14 bases between them. The CDR3 runs to 15 residues. In germline, CDR1 is KGHSH, CDR2 LQKENI. The DNA of the CDR3 is TGTGCCAGCTCACCACCGGAAGGGTACCCGACACCCCTCCACTTT. Encoded protein: CASSPPEGYPTPLHF. Using reference TRBV18 and TRBJ1-6 for the parts outside the CDR3, the full variable domain is NAGVMQNPRHLVRRRGQEARLRCSPMKGHSHVYWYRQLPEEGLKFMVYLQKENIIDESGMPKERFSAEFPKEGPSILRIQQVVRGDSAAYFCASSPPEGYPTPLHFGNGTRLTVT.

The rearrangement uses TRBV18 and TRBJ1-5; TRBD1 agrees at 9 bases. V lost 6 bases to trimming and J lost 0 bases; unmatched junction nucleotides: 12. Looked up from germline, CDR1 is KGHSH and CDR2 is LQKENI. This CDR3 has 18 amino acids. Written as DNA, the CDR3 is TGTGCCAGCTCGACTACCAAACAGGGGGCCGTTAGCAATCAGCCCCAGCATTTT. Protein product: CASSTTKQGAVSNQPQHF.

This chain's CDR3 is CASSLWGDDTQYF. Written as DNA, the CDR3 is TGTGCCAGCAGTTTATGGGGTGATGATACGCAGTATTTT. This chain uses TRBV27 with TRBJ2-3, with unresolved D. CDR1 is MNHEY and CDR2 is SMNVEV in the germline V gene (reference sequence). The CDR3 totals 13 residues. V was cut by 1 base and J by 6 bases, with 8 bases left in between.

The rearrangement joins TRBV9 to TRBJ1-3; the D gene is possibly TRBD1 (5 bases). The ends were cut back, 0 bases at V and 1 base at J, with 14 bases in the middle. This CDR3 comprises 17 residues. In germline, CDR1 is SGDLS, CDR2 YYNGEE. The CDR3 reads CASSVGPGGRSGNTIYF. Here the CDR3 DNA reads TGTGCCAGCAGCGTAGGGCCTGGGGGGAGGTCTGGAAACACCATATATTTT.

The rearrangement joins TRBV28 to TRBJ1-4, with D perhaps TRBD1 (5 bases). The CDR3 runs 16 residues. Germline values: CDR1 MDHEN, CDR2 SYDVKM. Deletions cut 2 bases from V and 6 bases from J, with 16 bases between. CDR3 nucleotides: TGTGCCAGCAGTTTAAAGGCGGGGACGGCGGATGAAAAACTGTTTTTT. This translates into CASSLKAGTADEKLFF.

This chain uses TRBV19 with TRBJ2-5; perhaps TRBD2 as D (5 bases). This CDR3 has 13 amino acids. The V gene lost 6 bases and the J gene lost 2 bases, with 10 bases spanning the gap. Germline CDR1 LNHDA, CDR2 SQIVND (reference sequence). The CDR3 DNA is TGTGCCAGTAGCTTAGCGCGTCAAGAGACCCAGTACTTC. Translation gives CASSLARQETQYF.

This clone was detected a few times. V gene TRBV12-3 or TRBV12-4 combines with J gene TRBJ2-1; 7 nucleotides line up with TRBD2. The V gene end was trimmed by 6 bases and the J gene end by 11 bases; junction bases not matched to a gene: 10. The CDR3 loop spans 13 amino acids. CDR3 residues: CASSPQLAPKQFF. The CDR3 DNA reads TGTGCCAGCAGCCCTCAACTAGCGCCAAAGCAGTTCTTC.

This clone was seen a handful of times. The chain combines TRBV3-1 (or the pseudogene TRBV3-2) with TRBJ2-2; 7 bases match TRBD1. Per germline, CDR1 LGHDT and CDR2 YNNKEL (reference sequence). V trimming: 3 bases; J trimming: 1 base; junction bases outside the gene matches: 2. CDR3 length: 15 amino acids. CDR3 residues: CASSQRQGNTGELFF. The DNA for the CDR3 is TGTGCCAGCAGCCAGCGACAGGGGAACACCGGGGAGCTGTTTTTT.

The chain links TRBV6-5 to TRBJ1-3; D uncertain. There are 14 residues in the CDR3. Germline values: CDR1 MNHEY, CDR2 SVGAGI. V was clipped by 6 bases and J by 1 base, with 10 bases between them. The CDR3 DNA reads TGTGCCAGCAGCCCCTGGAGGTCTGGAAACACCATATATTTT. Protein product: CASSPWRSGNTIYF.

V gene TRBV28 combines with J gene TRBJ2-3; weak D call: TRBD2 (6 bases). The CDR3 covers 14 residues. Trimming removed 4 bases from V and 6 bases from J, with 14 bases in between. Germline CDR1 and CDR2: MDHEN and SYDVKM. Written as DNA, the CDR3 is TGTGCCAGCAGTTCCGCAGCGGGTACGGATACGCAGTATTTT. Protein sequence: CASSSAAGTDTQYF.

The chain joins TRBV28 to TRBJ1-5; D perhaps matches TRBD1 (5 bases). The ends were cut back, 3 bases at V and 0 bases at J, with 9 bases in the middle. The CDR3 runs to 15 residues. CDR1 and CDR2 (germline): MDHEN, SYDVKM. CDR3 DNA sequence: TGTGCCAGCAGTTTGCGGCAGGGTAGCAATCAGCCCCAGCATTTT. Encoded protein: CASSLRQGSNQPQHF.

The V call is TRBV7-3, the J call TRBJ2-1, with 12 bases identical to TRBD2. CDR1 SGHTA and CDR2 FQGTGA come from the germline V gene. The J segment lost 8 bases and the V segment lost 4 bases, leaving 18 bases of the junction unmatched. The CDR3 is 19 amino acids. The CDR3 loop is CASSSGITGLAGPGDEQFF. CDR3 bases: TGTGCCAGCAGCTCTGGGATAACGGGACTAGCGGGCCCTGGGGATGAGCAGTTCTTC.

V usage is TRBV24-1 and J usage is TRBJ1-5; 8 nucleotides align to TRBD1. The CDR3 is 16 amino acids. V dropped 4 bases and J dropped 5; count of bases not matched to a gene: 9. From germline, CDR1 is KGHDR and CDR2 SFDVKD. The CDR3 region has the DNA TGTGCCACCAGTGACGGCGGACAGGGTCGGGATCAGCCCCAGCATTTT. It translates to CATSDGGQGRDQPQHF.

This clone was seen once. This chain uses TRBV27 with TRBJ2-1; maybe TRBD2 (8 bases). CDR1 MNHEY and CDR2 SMNVEV come from the germline V gene (reference sequence). This CDR3 region has 19 residues. The germline V and J ends were trimmed by 6 bases and 7 bases, with 31 bases remaining between them. For the CDR3, the DNA is TGTGCCAGCAGAGGAGGACAGGACCCTTGGCGGGAGGCGTGGAATGAGCAGTTCTTC. Encoded protein: CASRGGQDPWREAWNEQFF.